This T cell receptor beta chain was obtained from a study of blood T cell repertoires in COVID-19. On the study more broadly: COVID-19 samples from acute and convalescent phases originated in the United States, Italy and Spain. T cells, B-cell-depleted T cells, or PBMCs supplied cDNA or gDNA.

Methods used by the authors: Amplified reference gene primers provided the basis for estimating nucleated cell counts. This table comes from immunoSEQ multiplex PCR, and its TCRdb copy is limited to in-frame clones, with some not included. V and J calls and clone size are copied from that table; D and trimming were computed from the DNA. The repertoire has around 270,000 clones, around nine tenths of them found once; the top ten carry around 9.5%. V lost 5 bases to trimming and J lost 11 bases, with 18 bases between them. Germline CDR1 is KGHDR and CDR2 is SFDVKD. The CDR3 totals 14 residues. The rearrangement links TRBV24-1 to TRBJ2-1, with TRBD2 as a possible D gene (6 bases). This TCR derives from a man in his forties or fifties who had recovered from COVID-19. Sequencing was done on a sample of peripheral blood. The CDR3 sequence: CATSALSGGDQQFF. The CDR3 nucleotides are TGTGCCACCAGTGCCCTCTCGGGCGGGGACCAGCAGTTCTTC.